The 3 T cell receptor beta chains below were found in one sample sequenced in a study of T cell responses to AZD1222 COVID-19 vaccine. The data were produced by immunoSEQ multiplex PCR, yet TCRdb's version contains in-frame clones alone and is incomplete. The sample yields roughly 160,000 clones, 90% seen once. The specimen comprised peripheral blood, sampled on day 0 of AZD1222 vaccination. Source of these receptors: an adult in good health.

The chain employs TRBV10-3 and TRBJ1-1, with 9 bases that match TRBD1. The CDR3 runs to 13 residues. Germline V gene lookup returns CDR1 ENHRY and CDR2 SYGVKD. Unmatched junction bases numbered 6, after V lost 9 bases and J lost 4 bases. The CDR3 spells CAMDRGESTEAFF. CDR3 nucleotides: TGTGCCATGGACAGGGGTGAGTCCACTGAAGCTTTCTTT.

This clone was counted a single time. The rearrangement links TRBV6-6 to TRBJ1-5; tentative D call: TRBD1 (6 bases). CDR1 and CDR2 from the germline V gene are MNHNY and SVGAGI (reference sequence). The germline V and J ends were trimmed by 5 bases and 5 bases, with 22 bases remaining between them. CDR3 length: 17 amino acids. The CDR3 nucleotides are TGTGCCAGCAGTCCCCCCCGCGGGGGCGGGAGCTATCAGCCCCAGCATTTT. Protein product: CASSPPRGGGSYQPQHF.

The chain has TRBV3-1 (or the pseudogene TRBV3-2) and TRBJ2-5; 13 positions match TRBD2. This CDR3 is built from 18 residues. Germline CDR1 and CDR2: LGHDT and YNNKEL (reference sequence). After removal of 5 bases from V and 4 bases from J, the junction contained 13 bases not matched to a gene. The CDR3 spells CASSKGLAGLWGRETQYF. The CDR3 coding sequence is TGTGCCAGCAGCAAGGGACTAGCGGGGCTTTGGGGTAGAGAGACCCAGTACTTC.